This TCR beta chain was captured in a study of blood T cell repertoires in COVID-19. Study overall: Acute and convalescent COVID-19 samples came from the United States, Italy and Spain.

Original data processing: Scientists estimated how many nucleated cells there were by amplifying reference gene primers. Profiled with immunoSEQ multiplex PCR; TCRdb holds only in-frame clones, not every one. That table is the source of V, J and clone size, and D and trimming were worked out from the DNA. The sample records nearly 65,000 clones, approximately 79% being singletons. CDR3 length: 21 amino acids. Trimming took 2 bases from V and 0 from J; bases not matched to a gene: 15. Looked up from germline, CDR1 is MDHEN and CDR2 is SYDVKM. The clonotype originates from a human donor in a cohort sampled during active COVID-19. The sequenced sample consisted of peripheral blood. The V call is TRBV28, the J call TRBJ2-6; 8 bases match TRBD1. The CDR3: CASSLEPMDRVELSGANVLTF. As DNA, the CDR3 is TGTGCCAGCAGTTTAGAGCCAATGGACAGGGTTGAACTCTCTGGGGCCAACGTCCTGACTTTC.